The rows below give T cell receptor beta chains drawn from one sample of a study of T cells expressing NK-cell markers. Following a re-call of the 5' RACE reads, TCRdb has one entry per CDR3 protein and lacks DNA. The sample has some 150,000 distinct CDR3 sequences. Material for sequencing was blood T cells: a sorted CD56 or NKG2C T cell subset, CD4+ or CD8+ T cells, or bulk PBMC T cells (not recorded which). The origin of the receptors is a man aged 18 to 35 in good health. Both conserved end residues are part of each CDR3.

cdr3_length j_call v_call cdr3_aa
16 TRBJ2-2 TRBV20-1 CSARAPGQGVPGELFF
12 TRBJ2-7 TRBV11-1 CASSLKFYEQYF
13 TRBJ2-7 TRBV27 CASSEQGANEQYF
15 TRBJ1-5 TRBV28 CATSAAGPPSQPQHF
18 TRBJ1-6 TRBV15 CATSREGIVPSYNSPLHF
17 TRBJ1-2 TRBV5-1 CASSLAQNEGTGYGYTF
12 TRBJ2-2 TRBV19 CASKGGAGELFF
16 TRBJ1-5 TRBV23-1 CASSQSAFYSNQPQHF
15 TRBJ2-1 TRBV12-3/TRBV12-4 CASSPIAGGRDEQFF
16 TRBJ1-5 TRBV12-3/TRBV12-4 CASSLEAQSSNQPQHF